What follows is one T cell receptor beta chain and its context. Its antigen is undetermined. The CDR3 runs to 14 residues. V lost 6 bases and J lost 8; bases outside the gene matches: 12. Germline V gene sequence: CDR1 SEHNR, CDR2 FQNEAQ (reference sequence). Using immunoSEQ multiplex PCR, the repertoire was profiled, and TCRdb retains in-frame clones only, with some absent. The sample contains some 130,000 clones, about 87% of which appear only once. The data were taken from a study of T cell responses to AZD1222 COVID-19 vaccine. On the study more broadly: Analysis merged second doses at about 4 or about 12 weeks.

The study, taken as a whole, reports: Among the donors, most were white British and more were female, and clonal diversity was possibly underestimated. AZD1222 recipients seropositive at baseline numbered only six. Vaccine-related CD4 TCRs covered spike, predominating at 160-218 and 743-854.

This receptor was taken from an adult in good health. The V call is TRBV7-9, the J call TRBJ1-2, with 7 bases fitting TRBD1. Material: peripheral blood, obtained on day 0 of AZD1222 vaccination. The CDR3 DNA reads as TGTGCCAGCAGTCCGGAAAGGGGGCGAGGAGGCTACACCTTC. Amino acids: CASSPERGRGGYTF.